The clone carrying this TCR beta chain occurred a few times. Its cognate antigen is unknown. Genomic DNA templated the TCR beta VDJ and CDR3 profiling. TCRdb independently ran MiXCR on the reads; one entry per CDR3 protein. The table lists more than 100,000 distinct CDR3 sequences, 48% of them singletons. The sample comes from a study of CD8+CD57+ T cells in acquired aplastic anemia. In the study overall: On average, sorted CD4+ and CD8+ cells gave roughly 2.9 ug of DNA. Healthy-donor CD4+ cells averaged roughly 10.8 million reads. General study findings and limits: Overlap between patients and controls comprised roughly 28 CD8+ CDR3 sequences.

V shed 9 bases and J shed 1 base, with 14 bases lying between them. From germline, CDR1 is SGDLS and CDR2 YYNGEE. There are 14 residues in the CDR3. V usage is TRBV9 and J usage is TRBJ1-3; possibly TRBD1 for D (6 bases). Sequenced material: sorted CD4+, CD8+, or CD8+CD57+ T cells (not recorded which) from PBMCs. The sequence was obtained from a human donor in good health, serving as a control. CDR3 sequence (DNA): TGTGCCACCTCCGGGGGCGGTTCTGGAAACACCATATATTTT. It specifies CATSGGGSGNTIYF.